The 2 T cell receptor beta chains listed next were all sequenced from one sample in a study of cytomegalovirus exposure and HLA in healthy donors. Primers included in the PCR were 60 Vbeta and 13 Jbeta primers. Assay used: immunoSEQ multiplex PCR; TCRdb lists only in-frame clones, some missing. Found here are about 140,000 clones, 55% to 80% of them singletons; the top ten hold roughly 14%. The sample consisted of PBMCs. These receptors were obtained from a human donor in good health.

This clone has only a few counts. The chain employs TRBV4-2 and TRBJ2-2, with 7 positions matching TRBD2. The CDR3 covers 14 residues. Germline trimming cut 0 bases from V and 7 bases from J; bases unmatched to any gene: 2. Germline CDR1 LGHNA, CDR2 YNFKEQ. The CDR3 coding sequence is TGTGCCAGCAGCCAAGATCGGGGGGTCGGGGAGCTGTTTTTT. Encoded protein: CASSQDRGVGELFF.

V and J are TRBV11-2 and TRBJ2-7, with D unclear. Per germline, CDR1 SGHAT and CDR2 FQNNGV. The CDR3 has 14 amino acids. V was trimmed by 4 bases and J by 0 bases, leaving 10 bases between them. The CDR3 reads CASSSWAFSYEQYF. CDR3 sequence (DNA): TGTGCCAGCAGCTCTTGGGCCTTCTCCTACGAGCAGTACTTC.